The 9 T cell receptor beta chains presented below share a single source sample, sequenced in a study of beta chain features in type 1 diabetes. Every isolated RNA sample was fully reverse transcribed, so sequencing captured expressed TCRB transcripts. Sequencing was performed with immunoSEQ multiplex PCR; in TCRdb, only in-frame clones are kept and a portion is missing. The repertoire includes 900,000 or so clones, 15% to 20% of them detected once, and about 0.02% sits in the top ten. Sequencing was carried out using naive CD4+ T cells from blood. The receptors here all came from a woman aged 18-29 years in good health.

This clone has more than one count but fewer than ten. The rearrangement joins TRBV6-5 to TRBJ2-1; maybe TRBD1 (5 bases). The V end lost 3 bases, the J end lost 9 bases, and 9 bases lay between the germline ends. The CDR3 totals 12 residues. Germline values: CDR1 MNHEY, CDR2 SVGAGI. The CDR3 DNA sequence: TGTGCCAGCAGTTATTTTAGGGGTGAGCAGTTCTTC. Protein: CASSYFRGEQFF.

This chain links TRBV4-3 with TRBJ2-1; 10 nucleotides agree with TRBD2. The junction had 7 bases not matched to a gene; V was cut back by 0 bases and J by 2 bases. The CDR3 loop spans 18 amino acids. Germline-derived CDR1 and CDR2 are LGHNA and YSLEER. The CDR3 bases are TGCGCCAGCAGCCAAGACTTCGGAGCGGGGGGGCCCTACAATGAGCAGTTCTTC. It yields the protein CASSQDFGAGGPYNEQFF.

This clone turned up a few times. The rearrangement joins TRBV6-1 to TRBJ1-2; D unresolved. From germline, CDR1 is MNHNS and CDR2 SASEGT. V was clipped by 6 bases and J by 1 base, with 3 bases between them. The CDR3 spans 11 residues. The CDR3 DNA is TGTGCCAGCAGAAATAACTATGGCTACACCTTC. It yields the protein CASRNNYGYTF.

The V gene is TRBV28, the J gene TRBJ2-7; D is ambiguous. The CDR3 length is 16 residues. The germline V gene has CDR1 MDHEN and CDR2 SYDVKM. V lost 6 bases and J lost 5, with 23 bases in between. In DNA form, the CDR3 reads TGTGCCAGCAGCCCGATAACGCTTGTGGTGGTCCACGAGCAGTACTTC. Its protein product is CASSPITLVVVHEQYF.

This clone was detected only a few times. The V gene is TRBV25-1, the J gene TRBJ2-1; 9 bases are shared with TRBD2. This CDR3 region has 16 residues. Germline assignment: CDR1 MGHDK and CDR2 SYGVNS. Trimming removed 2 bases from V and 1 base from J; junction bases left unmatched: 3. DNA of the CDR3: TGTGCCAGCAGTGAAGCGGGAGGGCTGTCCTACAATGAGCAGTTCTTC. Its protein product is CASSEAGGLSYNEQFF.

The chain couples TRBV18 to TRBJ1-3, with a weak D call TRBD1 (5 bases). The V and J ends lost 2 bases and 8 bases respectively, with 16 bases between them. CDR1 and CDR2 from the germline V gene are KGHSH and LQKENI. The CDR3 is made up of 15 amino acids. CDR3 in amino acids: CASSPRSVGLHTIYF. Here the CDR3 DNA reads TGTGCCAGCTCACCAAGGTCGGTGGGACTGCACACCATATATTTT.

The chain has TRBV2 and TRBJ1-3; D perhaps matches TRBD1 (6 bases). CDR1 SNHLY and CDR2 FYNNEI come from the germline V gene. The V gene lost 2 bases and the J gene lost 6 bases, with 11 bases spanning the gap. The CDR3 sequence is 14 residues long. The CDR3 is CASSEQGFANTIYF. The CDR3 coding sequence is TGTGCCAGCAGTGAACAGGGGTTCGCAAACACCATATATTTT.

The V call is TRBV6-6, the J call TRBJ1-4; D remains unclear. Trimming removed 5 bases at V and 9 bases at J, with 13 bases between. Germline V gene data show CDR1 as MNHNY and CDR2 as SVGAGI (reference sequence). This CDR3 region has 13 residues. The CDR3 region is CASSPGRYQKLFF. The CDR3 region has the DNA TGTGCCAGCAGTCCCGGACGATATCAAAAACTGTTTTTT.

The chain couples TRBV5-4 to TRBJ2-1, with 8 positions matching TRBD2. Germline-derived CDR1 and CDR2 are SGHNT and YYREEE (reference sequence). With V trimmed by 0 bases and J by 7 bases, 3 bases remained unmatched. The CDR3 is made up of 14 amino acids. Written as DNA, the CDR3 is TGTGCCAGCAGCTTGGGGACTAGCCCGAATGAGCAGTTCTTC. It codes for CASSLGTSPNEQFF. The entire variable domain, with the rest obtained from reference TRBV5-4 and TRBJ2-1, is as follows: ETGVTQSPTHLIKTRGQQVTLRCSSQSGHNTVSWYQQALGQGPQFIFQYYREEENGRGNFPPRFSGLQFPNYSSELNVNALELDDSALYLCASSLGTSPNEQFFGPGTRLTVL.